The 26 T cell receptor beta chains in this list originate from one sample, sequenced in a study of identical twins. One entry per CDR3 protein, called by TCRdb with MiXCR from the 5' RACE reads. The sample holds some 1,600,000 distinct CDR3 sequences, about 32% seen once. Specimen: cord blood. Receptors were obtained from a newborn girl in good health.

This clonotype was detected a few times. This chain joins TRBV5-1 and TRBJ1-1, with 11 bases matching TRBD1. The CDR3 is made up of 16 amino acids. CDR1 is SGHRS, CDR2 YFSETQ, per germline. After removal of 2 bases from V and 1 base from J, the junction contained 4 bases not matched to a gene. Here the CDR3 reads CASSFGDRGANTEAFF. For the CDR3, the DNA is TGCGCCAGCAGCTTTGGGGACAGGGGGGCGAACACTGAAGCTTTCTTT.

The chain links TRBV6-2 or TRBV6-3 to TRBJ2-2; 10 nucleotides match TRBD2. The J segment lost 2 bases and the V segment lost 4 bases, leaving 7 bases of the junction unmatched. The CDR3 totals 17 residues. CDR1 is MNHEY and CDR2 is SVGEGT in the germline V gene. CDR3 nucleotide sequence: TGTGCCAGCAGTTCCTTCGGACTAGCGGTTAACACCGGGGAGCTGTTTTTT. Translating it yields CASSSFGLAVNTGELFF.

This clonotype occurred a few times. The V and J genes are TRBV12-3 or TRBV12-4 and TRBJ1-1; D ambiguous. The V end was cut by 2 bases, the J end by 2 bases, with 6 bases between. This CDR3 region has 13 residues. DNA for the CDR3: TGTGCCAGCAGTTTACTGGAAAACACTGAAGCTTTCTTT. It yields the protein CASSLLENTEAFF.

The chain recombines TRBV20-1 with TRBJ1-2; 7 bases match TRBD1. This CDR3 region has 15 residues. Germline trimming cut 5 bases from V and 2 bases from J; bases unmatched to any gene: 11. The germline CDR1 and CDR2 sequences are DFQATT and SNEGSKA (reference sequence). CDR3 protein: CSAGPTGRQNYGYTF. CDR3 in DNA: TGCAGTGCTGGCCCGACAGGGAGGCAAAACTATGGCTACACCTTC.

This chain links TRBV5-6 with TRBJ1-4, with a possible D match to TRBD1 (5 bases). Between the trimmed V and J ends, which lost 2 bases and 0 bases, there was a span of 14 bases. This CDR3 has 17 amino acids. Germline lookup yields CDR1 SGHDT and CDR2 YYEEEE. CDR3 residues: CASSFRIGAATNEKLFF. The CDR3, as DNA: TGTGCCAGCAGCTTTCGGATAGGGGCCGCAACTAATGAAAAACTGTTTTTT.

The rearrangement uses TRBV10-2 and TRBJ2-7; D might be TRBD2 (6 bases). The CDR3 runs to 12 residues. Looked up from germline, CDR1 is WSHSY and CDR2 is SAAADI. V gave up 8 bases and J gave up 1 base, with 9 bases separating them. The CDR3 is CASRTISYEQYF. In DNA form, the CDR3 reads TGCGCCAGCCGGACTATTTCCTACGAGCAGTACTTC.

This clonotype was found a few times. The CDR3 loop is CSASPAGGTNYGYTF. In nucleotides, the CDR3 is TGCAGTGCTAGCCCCGCTGGGGGGACTAACTATGGCTACACCTTC. This chain uses TRBV20-1 with TRBJ1-2, with a tentative D call TRBD1 (5 bases). This CDR3 is built from 15 residues. Per the germline V gene, CDR1 is DFQATT and CDR2 is SNEGSKA (reference sequence). Trimming left V 3 bases short and J 0 bases short, with 14 bases between.

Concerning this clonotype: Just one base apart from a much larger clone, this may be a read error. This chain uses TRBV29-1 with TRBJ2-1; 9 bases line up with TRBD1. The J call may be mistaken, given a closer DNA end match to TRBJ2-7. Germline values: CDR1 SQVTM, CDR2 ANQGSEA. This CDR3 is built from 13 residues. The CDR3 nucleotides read TGCAGCGTCTGGACAGGGGTCTACAATGAGCAGTACTTC. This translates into CSVWTGVYNEQYF.

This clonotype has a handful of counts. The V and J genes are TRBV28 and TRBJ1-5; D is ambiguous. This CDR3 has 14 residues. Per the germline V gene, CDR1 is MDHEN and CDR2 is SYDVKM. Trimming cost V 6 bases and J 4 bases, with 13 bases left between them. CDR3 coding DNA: TGTGCCAGCAGCCCCCGCAGGATGAATCAGCCCCAGCATTTT. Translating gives CASSPRRMNQPQHF.

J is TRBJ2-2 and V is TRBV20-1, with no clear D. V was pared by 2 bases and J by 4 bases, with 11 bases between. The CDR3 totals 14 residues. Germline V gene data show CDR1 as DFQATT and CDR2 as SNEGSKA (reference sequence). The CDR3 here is CSARPPVGTGELFF. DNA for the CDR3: TGCAGTGCTAGACCTCCAGTGGGCACCGGGGAGCTGTTTTTT.

The DNA for the CDR3 is TGCAGTGCTAGATTCAGGGCGGGCACTGAAGCTTTCTTT. Protein product: CSARFRAGTEAFF. The chain joins TRBV20-1 to TRBJ1-1, with D tentatively TRBD1 (5 bases). This CDR3 region has 13 residues. Trimming took off 2 bases at V and 4 bases at J, with 11 bases between the two ends. Germline assignment: CDR1 DFQATT and CDR2 SNEGSKA (reference sequence).

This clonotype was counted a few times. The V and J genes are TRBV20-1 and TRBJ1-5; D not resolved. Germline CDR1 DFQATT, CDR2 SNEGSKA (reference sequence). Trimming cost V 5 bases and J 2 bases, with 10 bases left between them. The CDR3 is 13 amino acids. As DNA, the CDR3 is TGCAGTGCTGGGGATGGGGGCAATCAGCCCCAGCATTTT. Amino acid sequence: CSAGDGGNQPQHF.

CDR3 nucleotides: TGTGCCAGCAGTCGCACTAGCGGGAGCTTAGACGAGCAGTACTTC. The encoded protein is CASSRTSGSLDEQYF. V gene TRBV6-6 combines with J gene TRBJ2-7, with 11 bases matching TRBD2. CDR1 is MNHNY and CDR2 is SVGAGI in the germline V gene (reference sequence). The CDR3 runs to 15 residues. J lost 5 bases, V lost 5 bases, and 8 bases had no gene match.

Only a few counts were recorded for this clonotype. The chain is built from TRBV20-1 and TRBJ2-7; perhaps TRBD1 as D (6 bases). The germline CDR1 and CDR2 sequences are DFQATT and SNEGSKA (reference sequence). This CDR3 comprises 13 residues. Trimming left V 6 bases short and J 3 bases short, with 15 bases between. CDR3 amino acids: CSAALGQLYEQYF. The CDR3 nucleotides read TGCAGTGCCGCATTAGGACAGCTCTACGAGCAGTACTTC.

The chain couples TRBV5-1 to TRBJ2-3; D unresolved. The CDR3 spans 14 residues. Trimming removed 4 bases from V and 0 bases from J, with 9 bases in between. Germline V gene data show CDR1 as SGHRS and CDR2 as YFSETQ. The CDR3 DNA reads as TGCGCCAGCAGCCCCGAGCGTAGCACAGATACGCAGTATTTT. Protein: CASSPERSTDTQYF. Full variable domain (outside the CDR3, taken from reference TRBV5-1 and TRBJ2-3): KAGVTQTPRYLIKTRGQQVTLSCSPISGHRSVSWYQQTPGQGLQFLFEYFSETQRNKGNFPGRFSGRQFSNSRSEMNVSTLELGDSALYLCASSPERSTDTQYFGPGTRLTVL.

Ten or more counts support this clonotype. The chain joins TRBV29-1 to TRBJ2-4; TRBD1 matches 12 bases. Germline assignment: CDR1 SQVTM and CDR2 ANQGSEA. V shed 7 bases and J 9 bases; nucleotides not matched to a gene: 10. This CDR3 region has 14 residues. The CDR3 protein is CSARGQGARSIQYF. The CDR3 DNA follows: TGCAGCGCCAGGGGACAGGGGGCGCGAAGCATTCAGTACTTC.

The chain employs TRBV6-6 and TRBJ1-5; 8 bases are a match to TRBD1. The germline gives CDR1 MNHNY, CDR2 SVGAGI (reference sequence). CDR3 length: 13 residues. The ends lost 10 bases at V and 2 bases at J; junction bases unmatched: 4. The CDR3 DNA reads TGTGCCATTACAGGGGGAGGCAATCAGCCCCAGCATTTT. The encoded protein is CAITGGGNQPQHF.

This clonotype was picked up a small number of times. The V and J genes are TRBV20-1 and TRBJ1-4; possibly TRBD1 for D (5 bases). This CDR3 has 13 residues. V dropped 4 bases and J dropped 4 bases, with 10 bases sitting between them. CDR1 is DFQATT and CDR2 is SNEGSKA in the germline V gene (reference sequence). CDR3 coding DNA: TGCAGTGCTACCCGACAGAATAATGAAAAACTGTTTTTT. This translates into CSATRQNNEKLFF.

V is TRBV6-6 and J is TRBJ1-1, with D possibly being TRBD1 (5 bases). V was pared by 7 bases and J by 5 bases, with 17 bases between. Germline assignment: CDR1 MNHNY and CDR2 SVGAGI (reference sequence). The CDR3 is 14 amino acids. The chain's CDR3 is CASNAQALGTEAFF. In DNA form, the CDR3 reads TGTGCCAGCAACGCACAGGCCTTGGGGACTGAAGCTTTCTTT.

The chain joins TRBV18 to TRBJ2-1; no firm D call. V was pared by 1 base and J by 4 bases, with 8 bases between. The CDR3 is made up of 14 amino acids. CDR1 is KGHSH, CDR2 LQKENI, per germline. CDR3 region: CASSPLAKYNEQFF. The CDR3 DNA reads TGTGCCAGCTCACCACTCGCGAAGTACAATGAGCAGTTCTTC.

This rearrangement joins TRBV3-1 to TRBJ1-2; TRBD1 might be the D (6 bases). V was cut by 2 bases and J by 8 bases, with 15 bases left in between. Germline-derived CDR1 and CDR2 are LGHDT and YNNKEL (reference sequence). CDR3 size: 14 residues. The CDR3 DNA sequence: TGTGCCAGCAGCCAACAAAGCCGACAGGACGGCTACACCTTC. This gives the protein CASSQQSRQDGYTF.

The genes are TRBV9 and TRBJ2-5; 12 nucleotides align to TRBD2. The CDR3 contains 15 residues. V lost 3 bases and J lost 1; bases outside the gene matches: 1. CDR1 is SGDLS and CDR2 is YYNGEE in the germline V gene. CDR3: CASSASGGAQETQYF. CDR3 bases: TGTGCCAGCAGCGCTAGCGGGGGGGCCCAAGAGACCCAGTACTTC.

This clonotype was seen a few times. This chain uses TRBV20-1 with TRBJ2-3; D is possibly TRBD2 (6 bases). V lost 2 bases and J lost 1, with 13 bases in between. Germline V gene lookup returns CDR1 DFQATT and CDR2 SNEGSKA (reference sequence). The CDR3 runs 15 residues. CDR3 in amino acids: CSARSYGEGTDTQYF. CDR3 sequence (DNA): TGCAGTGCTAGATCTTACGGGGAGGGCACAGATACGCAGTATTTT.

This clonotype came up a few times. CDR3 bases: TGTGCCTGGAGTGTTAAGGGACAGGTCCCCAATGAGCAGTTCTTC. Protein: CAWSVKGQVPNEQFF. The chain recombines TRBV30 with TRBJ2-1; 8 bases match TRBD1. The V and J ends lost 0 bases and 6 bases, in that order; junction bases with no gene match: 7. The CDR3 runs to 15 residues. Germline CDR1 reads GTSNPN; CDR2 reads SVGIG (reference sequence).

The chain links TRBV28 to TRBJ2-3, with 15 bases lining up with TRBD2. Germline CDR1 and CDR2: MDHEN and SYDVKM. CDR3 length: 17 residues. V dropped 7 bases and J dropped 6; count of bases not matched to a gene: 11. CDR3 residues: CASTALGGLAGGDTQYF. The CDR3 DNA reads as TGTGCCAGCACCGCGCTGGGGGGACTAGCGGGAGGTGATACGCAGTATTTT.

CDR3 region: CASSGQRGYGYTF. The CDR3 DNA reads as TGCGCCAGCAGTGGACAGAGGGGCTATGGCTACACCTTC. The J gene is TRBJ1-2, the V gene TRBV10-1; maybe TRBD1 (5 bases). The CDR3 is 13 amino acids. The V gene's germline CDR1 is WNHNN and CDR2 SYGVQD (reference sequence). Trimming cost V 4 bases and J 4 bases, with 10 bases left between them.